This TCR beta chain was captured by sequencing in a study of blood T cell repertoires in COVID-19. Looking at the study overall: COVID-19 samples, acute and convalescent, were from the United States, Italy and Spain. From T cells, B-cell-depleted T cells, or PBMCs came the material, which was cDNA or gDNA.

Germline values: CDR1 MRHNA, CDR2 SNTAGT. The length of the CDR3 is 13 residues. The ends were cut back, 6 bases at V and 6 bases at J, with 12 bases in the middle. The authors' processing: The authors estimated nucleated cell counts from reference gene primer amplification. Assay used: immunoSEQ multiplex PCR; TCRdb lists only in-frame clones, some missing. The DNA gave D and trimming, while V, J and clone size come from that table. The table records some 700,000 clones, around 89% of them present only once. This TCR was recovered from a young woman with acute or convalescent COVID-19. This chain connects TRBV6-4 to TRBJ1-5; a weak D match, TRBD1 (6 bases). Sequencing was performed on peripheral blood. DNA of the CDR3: TGTGCCAGCAGCCAGGGGAGTAGTCAGCCCCAGCATTTT. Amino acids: CASSQGSSQPQHF.